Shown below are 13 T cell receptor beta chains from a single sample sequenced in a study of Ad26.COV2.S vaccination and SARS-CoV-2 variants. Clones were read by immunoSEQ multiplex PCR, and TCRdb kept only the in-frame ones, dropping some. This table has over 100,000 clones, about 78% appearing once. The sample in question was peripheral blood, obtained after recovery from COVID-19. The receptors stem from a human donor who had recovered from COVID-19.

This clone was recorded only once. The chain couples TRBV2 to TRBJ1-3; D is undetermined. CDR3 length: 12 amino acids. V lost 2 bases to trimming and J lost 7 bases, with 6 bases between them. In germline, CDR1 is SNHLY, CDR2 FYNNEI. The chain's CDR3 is CASSERRNTIYF. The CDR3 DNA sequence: TGTGCCAGCAGTGAACGACGTAACACCATATATTTT. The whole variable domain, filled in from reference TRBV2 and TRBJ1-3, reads EPEVTQTPSHQVTQMGQEVILRCVPISNHLYFYWYRQILGQKVEFLVSFYNNEISEKSEIFDDQFSVERPDGSNFTLKIRSTKLEDSAMYFCASSERRNTIYFGEGSWLTVV.

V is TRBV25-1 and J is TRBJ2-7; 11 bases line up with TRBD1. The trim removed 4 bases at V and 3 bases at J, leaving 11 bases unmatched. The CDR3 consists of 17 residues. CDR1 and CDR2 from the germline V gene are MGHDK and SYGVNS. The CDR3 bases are TGTGCCAGCAGTGGAACCTCCGGGACAGGGGGGCGCTACGAGCAGTACTTC. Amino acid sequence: CASSGTSGTGGRYEQYF.

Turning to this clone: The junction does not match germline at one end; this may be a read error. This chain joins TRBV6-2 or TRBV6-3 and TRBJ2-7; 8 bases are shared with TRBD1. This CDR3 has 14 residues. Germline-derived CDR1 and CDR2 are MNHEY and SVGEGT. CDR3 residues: CASSYWTGSGEQYF. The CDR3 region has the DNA TGTGCCAGCAGCTACTGGACAGGGTCTGGGGAGCAGTACTTC.

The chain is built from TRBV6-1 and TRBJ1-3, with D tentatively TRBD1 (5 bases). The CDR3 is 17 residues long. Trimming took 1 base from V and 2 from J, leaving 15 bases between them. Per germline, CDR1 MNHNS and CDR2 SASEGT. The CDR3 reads CASSEGTPAGPGNTIYF. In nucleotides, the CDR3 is TGTGCCAGCAGTGAAGGAACCCCCGCAGGGCCTGGAAACACCATATATTTT.

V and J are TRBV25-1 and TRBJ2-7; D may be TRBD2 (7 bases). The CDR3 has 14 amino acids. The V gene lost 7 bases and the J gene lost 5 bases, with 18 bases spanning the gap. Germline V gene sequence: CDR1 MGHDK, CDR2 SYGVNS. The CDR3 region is CASTSGDGRDEQYF. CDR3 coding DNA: TGTGCCAGCACCTCAGGGGATGGGAGGGACGAGCAGTACTTC.

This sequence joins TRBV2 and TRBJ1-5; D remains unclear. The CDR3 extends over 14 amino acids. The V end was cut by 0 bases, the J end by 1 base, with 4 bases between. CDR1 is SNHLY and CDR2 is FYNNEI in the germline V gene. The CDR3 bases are TGTGCCAGCAGTGAAGCGGACAGCAATCAGCCCCAGCATTTT. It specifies CASSEADSNQPQHF.

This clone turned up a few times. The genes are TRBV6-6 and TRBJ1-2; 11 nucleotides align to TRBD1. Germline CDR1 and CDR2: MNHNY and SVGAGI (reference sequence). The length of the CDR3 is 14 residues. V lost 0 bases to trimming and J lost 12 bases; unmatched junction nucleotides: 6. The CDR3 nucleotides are TGTGCCAGCAGTTACTCGGGGACAGGGGGTGAACACACCTTC. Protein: CASSYSGTGGEHTF.

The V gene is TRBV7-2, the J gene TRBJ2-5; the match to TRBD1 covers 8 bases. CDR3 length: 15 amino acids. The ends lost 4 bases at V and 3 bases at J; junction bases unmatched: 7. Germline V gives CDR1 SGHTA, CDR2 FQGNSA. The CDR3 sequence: CASSSQGAREETQYF. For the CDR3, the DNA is TGTGCCAGCAGCTCCCAGGGGGCGCGAGAAGAGACCCAGTACTTC.

The CDR3 DNA follows: TGTGCCTGGAGTGAAAGTTGGGGCAACACCGGGGAGCTGTTTTTT. Amino acids: CAWSESWGNTGELFF. This sequence joins TRBV30 and TRBJ2-2, with a tentative D call TRBD1 (5 bases). CDR1 is GTSNPN, CDR2 SVGIG, per germline (reference sequence). CDR3 size: 15 residues. Trimming stripped 1 base from V and 2 bases from J, with 11 bases between.

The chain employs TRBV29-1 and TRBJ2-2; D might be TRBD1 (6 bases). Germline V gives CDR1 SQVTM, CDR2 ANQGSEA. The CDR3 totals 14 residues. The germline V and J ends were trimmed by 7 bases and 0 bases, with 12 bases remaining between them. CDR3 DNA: TGCAGCGCGCGGACAGTCGCGAACACCGGGGAGCTGTTTTTT. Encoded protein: CSARTVANTGELFF.

This CDR3 is CASGGTAATNEKLFF. The CDR3 region has the DNA TGTGCCAGCGGGGGAACGGCTGCAACTAATGAAAAACTGTTTTTT. This chain links TRBV2 with TRBJ1-4, with TRBD1 as a possible D gene (5 bases). CDR3 length: 15 residues. Germline values: CDR1 SNHLY, CDR2 FYNNEI. Trimming left V 8 bases short and J 0 bases short, with 13 bases between.

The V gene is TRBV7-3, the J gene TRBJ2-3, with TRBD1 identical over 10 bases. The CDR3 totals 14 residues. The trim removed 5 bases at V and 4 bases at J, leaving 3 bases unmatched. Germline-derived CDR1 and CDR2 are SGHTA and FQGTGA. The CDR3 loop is CASSPGQGSDTQYF. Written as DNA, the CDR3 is TGTGCCAGCAGCCCGGGACAGGGGTCAGATACGCAGTATTTT.

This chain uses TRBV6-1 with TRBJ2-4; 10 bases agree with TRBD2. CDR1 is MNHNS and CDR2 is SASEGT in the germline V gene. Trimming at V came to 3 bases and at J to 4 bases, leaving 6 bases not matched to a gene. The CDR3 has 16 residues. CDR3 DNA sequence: TGTGCCAGCAGTGAGGCTCAACTAGCGGGAAAAAACATTCAGTACTTC. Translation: CASSEAQLAGKNIQYF.